One and the same sample provided the 9 T cell receptor beta chains below, sequenced in a study of T-cell reconstitution after alpha-beta-depleted transplantation in children. Unique molecular identifiers were incorporated when the TCRbeta library was constructed. TCRdb called the PCR reads again in MiXCR, with one record for every CDR3 protein. The repertoire includes about 72,000 distinct CDR3 sequences, more than 5.5% of them detected once, and approximately 2.4% sits in the top ten. The sequencing here drew on PBMCs from the stem cell graft donor, taken from the stem cell graft. These receptors all come from a human donor who donated a stem cell graft to a child with acute lymphoblastic leukemia.

This clonotype was observed at least ten times. V is TRBV20-1 and J is TRBJ2-5; D is unresolved. Trimming took 4 bases from V and 5 from J, leaving 17 bases between them. The germline CDR1 and CDR2 sequences are DFQATT and SNEGSKA (reference sequence). The CDR3 runs 14 residues. Here the CDR3 DNA reads TGCAGTGCTATGCTAGGAGTAAGGGATGAGACCCAGTACTTC. Protein: CSAMLGVRDETQYF.

The table lists this clonotype with many counts. The chain is built from TRBV28 and TRBJ2-2; D is unresolved. The CDR3 totals 17 residues. Germline CDR1 reads MDHEN; CDR2 reads SYDVKM. V was shortened by 2 bases and J by 3 bases, with 16 bases between the two germline ends. CDR3 loop: CASSLARLTGDTGELFF. The DNA for the CDR3 is TGTGCCAGCAGTTTAGCTCGACTTACCGGTGACACCGGGGAGCTGTTTTTT. The full variable domain, in which reference TRBV28 and TRBJ2-2 provide the parts outside the CDR3, is DVKVTQSSRYLVKRTGEKVFLECVQDMDHENMFWYRQDPGLGLRLIYFSYDVKMKEKGDIPEGYSVSREKKERFSLILESASTNQTSMYLCASSLARLTGDTGELFFGEGSRLTVL.

At least ten counts were recorded for this clonotype. The rearrangement uses TRBV4-3 and TRBJ1-2; weak D call: TRBD1 (5 bases). Germline CDR1 is LGHNA and CDR2 is YSLEER. Trimming took off 0 bases at V and 4 bases at J, with 12 bases between the two ends. CDR3 length: 15 residues. The CDR3 nucleotides are TGCGCCAGCAGCCAAGATACGGCGGGACCCTATGGCTACACCTTC. Its protein is CASSQDTAGPYGYTF.

This clonotype was seen ten or more times. The chain couples TRBV7-2 to TRBJ2-7; D ambiguous. Per the germline V gene, CDR1 is SGHTA and CDR2 is FQGNSA. The CDR3 spans 12 residues. The V gene lost 1 base and the J gene lost 7 bases, with 8 bases spanning the gap. The CDR3 loop reads CASSLGLGEQYF. CDR3 nucleotide sequence: TGTGCCAGCAGCTTAGGGCTTGGGGAGCAGTACTTC.

This clonotype was picked up many times. V and J are TRBV10-3 and TRBJ2-7, with 8 bases identical to TRBD1. This CDR3 spans 14 amino acids. In germline, CDR1 is ENHRY, CDR2 SYGVKD. The V gene end was trimmed by 6 bases and the J gene end by 1 base; junction bases not matched to a gene: 5. The CDR3 sequence is CAIRGDRSSYEQYF. Written as DNA, the CDR3 is TGTGCCATCAGAGGGGACAGGAGTTCCTACGAGCAGTACTTC.

The chain joins TRBV7-9 to TRBJ2-7; possible D gene TRBD2, 5 bases. In germline, CDR1 is SEHNR, CDR2 FQNEAQ (reference sequence). The V and J ends lost 5 bases and 0 bases respectively, with 20 bases between them. The CDR3 loop spans 17 amino acids. DNA of the CDR3: TGTGCCAGCAGCCCCCACGGCGGCGGGTTGTCCTCCTACGAGCAGTACTTC. Encoded protein: CASSPHGGGLSSYEQYF.

This clonotype was seen at least ten times. V and J are TRBV3-1 and TRBJ2-6, with a tentative D call TRBD2 (7 bases). The CDR3 has 15 residues. Deletions cut 4 bases from V and 3 bases from J, with 10 bases between. CDR1 and CDR2 (germline): LGHDT, YNNKEL (reference sequence). Written as DNA, the CDR3 is TGTGCCAGCAGCCCGAGGGGGGGTGGGGCCAACGTCCTGACTTTC. Translating gives CASSPRGGGANVLTF. The full variable domain, completed using reference TRBV3-1 and TRBJ2-6, is DTAVSQTPKYLVTQMGNDKSIKCEQNLGHDTMYWYKQDSKKFLKIMFSYNNKELIINETVPNRFSPKSPDKAHLNLHINSLELGDSAVYFCASSPRGGGANVLTFGAGSRLTVL.

This clonotype showed up many times. The genes are TRBV6-5 and TRBJ2-5; D is ambiguous. The CDR3 has 11 residues. With 6 bases removed from V and 4 bases from J, the gap between germline ends came to 6 bases. The germline V gene encodes CDR1 MNHEY and CDR2 SVGAGI. The CDR3 is CASRRGETQYF. CDR3 DNA: TGTGCCAGCAGGCGAGGAGAGACCCAGTACTTC.

Many counts were recorded for this clonotype. The chain uses TRBV29-1 and TRBJ2-7; D gene unclear. The CDR3 sequence is 13 residues long. Trimming pared 3 bases from V and 0 bases from J, leaving 9 bases between. Germline V gene data show CDR1 as SQVTM and CDR2 as ANQGSEA. The CDR3 region is CSVDSAHSYEQYF. Written as DNA, the CDR3 is TGCAGCGTTGACTCAGCGCACTCCTACGAGCAGTACTTC.